The clone carrying this T cell receptor (beta chain) was seen a handful of times. Its antigen is still unknown. The CDR3 sequence is 16 residues long. With V trimmed by 0 bases and J by 4 bases, 8 bases remained unmatched. Germline CDR1 and CDR2: MGHRA and YSYEKL. This entry comes from a study of CD8 T cells in ankylosing spondylitis. Study-level findings and limits: Significantly higher representation of disease-linked clones was reported for matched ankylosing spondylitis synovial fluid.

Quantitative barcoded 5'-RACE was used to prepare TCR beta libraries. From the 5' RACE reads, TCRdb called clonotypes with MiXCR, one entry per CDR3 protein. Of roughly 150,000 distinct CDR3 sequences listed, around 9.6% were seen once; the top ten hold roughly 16%. Sequencing used blood, either unsorted or a sorted T cell fraction (not recorded which). The source is a female donor with ankylosing spondylitis or in good health (not recorded which). V is TRBV4-1 and J is TRBJ1-2; TRBD1 matches at 7 bases. CDR3 nucleotides: TGCGCCAGCAGCCAAGAAATTGGACAGGTAGCCTATGGCTACACCTTC. Its protein product is CASSQEIGQVAYGYTF.